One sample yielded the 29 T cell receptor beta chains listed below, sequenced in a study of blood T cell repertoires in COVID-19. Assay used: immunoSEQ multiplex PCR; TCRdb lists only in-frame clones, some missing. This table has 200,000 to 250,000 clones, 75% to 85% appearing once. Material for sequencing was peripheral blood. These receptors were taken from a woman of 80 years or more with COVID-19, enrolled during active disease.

CDR3: CASRGTGVNSPLHF. DNA of the CDR3: TGTGCCAGCAGGGGGACGGGAGTAAATTCACCCCTCCACTTT. The J gene is TRBJ1-6, the V gene TRBV6-5; maybe TRBD1 (5 bases). CDR1 MNHEY and CDR2 SVGAGI come from the germline V gene. The CDR3 is made up of 14 amino acids. Trimming took off 6 bases at V and 7 bases at J, with 13 bases between the two ends.

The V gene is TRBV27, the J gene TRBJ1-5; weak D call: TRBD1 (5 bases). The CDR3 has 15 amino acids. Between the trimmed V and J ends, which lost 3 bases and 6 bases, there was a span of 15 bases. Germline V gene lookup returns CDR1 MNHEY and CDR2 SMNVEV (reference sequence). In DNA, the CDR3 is TGTGCCAGCAGTTTTCGGCAGGGAACGGGTCAGCCCCAGCATTTT. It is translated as CASSFRQGTGQPQHF.

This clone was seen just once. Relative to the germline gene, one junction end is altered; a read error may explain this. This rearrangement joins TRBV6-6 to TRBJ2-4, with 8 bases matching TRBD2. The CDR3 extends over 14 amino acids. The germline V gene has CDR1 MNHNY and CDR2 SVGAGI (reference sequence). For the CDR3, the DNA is TGTGCCAGCAGTTACTCGAAGACGCCCGGGAGGGAGCACTTC. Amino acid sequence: CASSYSKTPGREHF.

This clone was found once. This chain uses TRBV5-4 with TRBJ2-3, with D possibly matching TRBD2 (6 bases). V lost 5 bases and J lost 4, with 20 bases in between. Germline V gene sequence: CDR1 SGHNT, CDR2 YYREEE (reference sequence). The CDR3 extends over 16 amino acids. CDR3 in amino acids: CASSTLGREQADTQYF. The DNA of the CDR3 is TGTGCCAGCAGTACCCTAGGACGGGAGCAGGCAGATACGCAGTATTTT.

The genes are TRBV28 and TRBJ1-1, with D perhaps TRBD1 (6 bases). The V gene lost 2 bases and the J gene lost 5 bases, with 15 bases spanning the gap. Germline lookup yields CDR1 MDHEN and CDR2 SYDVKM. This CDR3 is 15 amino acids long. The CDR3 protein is CASSLEAGVRTEAFF. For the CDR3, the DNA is TGTGCCAGCAGTTTAGAGGCAGGGGTCAGGACTGAAGCTTTCTTT.

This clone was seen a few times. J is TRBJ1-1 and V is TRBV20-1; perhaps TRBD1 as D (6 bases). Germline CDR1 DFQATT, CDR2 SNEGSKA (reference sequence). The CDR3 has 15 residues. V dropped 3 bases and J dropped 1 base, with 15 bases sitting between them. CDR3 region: CSASSTGQWNTEAFF. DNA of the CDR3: TGCAGTGCTAGTAGTACAGGGCAATGGAACACTGAAGCTTTCTTT.

CDR3 DNA sequence: TGTGCCAGCCTTATGGAGGTGGGGAAAAGCACAGATACGCAGTATTTT. Residues: CASLMEVGKSTDTQYF. This rearrangement joins TRBV7-2 to TRBJ2-3; D might be TRBD2 (5 bases). This CDR3 has 16 residues. V dropped 8 bases and J dropped 0 bases, with 18 bases sitting between them. The germline gives CDR1 SGHTA, CDR2 FQGNSA. The full variable domain, in which reference TRBV7-2 and TRBJ2-3 provide the parts outside the CDR3, is GAGVSQSPSNKVTEKGKDVELRCDPISGHTALYWYRQSLGQGLEFLIYFQGNSAPDKSGLPSDRFSAERTGGSVSTLTIQRTQQEDSAVYLCASLMEVGKSTDTQYFGPGTRLTVL.

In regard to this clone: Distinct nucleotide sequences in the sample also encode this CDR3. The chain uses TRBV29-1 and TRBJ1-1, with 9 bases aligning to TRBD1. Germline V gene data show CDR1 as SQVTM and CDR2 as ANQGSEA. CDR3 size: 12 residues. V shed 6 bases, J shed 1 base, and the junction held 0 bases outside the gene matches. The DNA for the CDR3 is TGCAGCGTGGACAGGGGGAACACTGAAGCTTTCTTT. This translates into CSVDRGNTEAFF.

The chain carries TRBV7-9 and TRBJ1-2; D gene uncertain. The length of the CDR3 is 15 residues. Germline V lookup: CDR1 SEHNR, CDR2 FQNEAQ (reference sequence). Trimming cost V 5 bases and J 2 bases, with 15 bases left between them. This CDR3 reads CASSPTGGGNYGYTF. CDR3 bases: TGTGCCAGCAGCCCCACCGGCGGAGGGAACTATGGCTACACCTTC. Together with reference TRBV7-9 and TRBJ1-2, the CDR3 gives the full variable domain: DTGVSQNPRHKITKRGQNVTFRCDPISEHNRLYWYRQTLGQGPEFLTYFQNEAQLEKSRLLSDRFSAERPKGSFSTLEIQRTEQGDSAMYLCASSPTGGGNYGYTFGSGTRLTVV.

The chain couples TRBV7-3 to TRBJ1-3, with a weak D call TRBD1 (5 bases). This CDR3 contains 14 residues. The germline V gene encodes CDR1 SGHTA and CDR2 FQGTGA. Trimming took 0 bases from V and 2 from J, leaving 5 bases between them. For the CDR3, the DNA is TGTGCCAGCAGCTTAACAGGGGCTGGAAACACCATATATTTT. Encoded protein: CASSLTGAGNTIYF.

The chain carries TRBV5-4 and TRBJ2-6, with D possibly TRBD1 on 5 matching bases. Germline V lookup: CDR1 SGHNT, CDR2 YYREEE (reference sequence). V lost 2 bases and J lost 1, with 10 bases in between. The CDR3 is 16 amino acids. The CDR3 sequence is CASSFRQWSGANVLTF. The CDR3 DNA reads TGTGCCAGCAGCTTCAGACAGTGGTCTGGGGCCAACGTCCTGACTTTC.

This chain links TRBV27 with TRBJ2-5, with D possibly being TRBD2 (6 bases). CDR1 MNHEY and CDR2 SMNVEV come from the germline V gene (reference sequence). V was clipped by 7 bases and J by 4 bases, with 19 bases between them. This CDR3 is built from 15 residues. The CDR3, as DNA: TGTGCCAGCACCATCCTCGGGGAGGCCCGAGAGACCCAGTACTTC. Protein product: CASTILGEARETQYF.

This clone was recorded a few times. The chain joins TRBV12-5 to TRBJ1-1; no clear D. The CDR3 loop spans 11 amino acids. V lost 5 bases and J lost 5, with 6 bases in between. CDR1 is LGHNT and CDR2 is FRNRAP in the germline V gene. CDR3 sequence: CASGLYTEAFF. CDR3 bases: TGTGCTAGTGGTCTCTATACTGAAGCTTTCTTT.

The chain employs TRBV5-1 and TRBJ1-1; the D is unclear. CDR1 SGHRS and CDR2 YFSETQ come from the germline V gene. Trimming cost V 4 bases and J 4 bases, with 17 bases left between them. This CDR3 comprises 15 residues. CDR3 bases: TGCGCCAGCAGCCCTCGTGCTGGGCTCGGCACTGAAGCTTTCTTT. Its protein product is CASSPRAGLGTEAFF.

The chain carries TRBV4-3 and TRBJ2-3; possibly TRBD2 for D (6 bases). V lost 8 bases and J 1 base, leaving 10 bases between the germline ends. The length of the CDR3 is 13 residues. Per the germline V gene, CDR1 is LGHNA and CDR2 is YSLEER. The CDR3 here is CASGSSGTDTQYF. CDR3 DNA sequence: TGCGCCAGCGGGTCTAGCGGCACAGATACGCAGTATTTT.

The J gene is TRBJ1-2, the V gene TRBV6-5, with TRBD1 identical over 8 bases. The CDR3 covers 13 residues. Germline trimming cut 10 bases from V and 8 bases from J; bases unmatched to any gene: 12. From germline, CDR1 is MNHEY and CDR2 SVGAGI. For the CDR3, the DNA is TGTGCCACACTACGACAGGGGATAAGCGGCTACACCTTC. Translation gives CATLRQGISGYTF.

Written as DNA, the CDR3 is TGTGCCAGCAGCCGGGACAGCTATCCAGATACGCAGTATTTT. It yields the protein CASSRDSYPDTQYF. This chain joins TRBV11-2 and TRBJ2-3, with 7 bases aligning to TRBD1. This CDR3 has 14 residues. Trimming removed 5 bases from V and 4 bases from J; junction bases left unmatched: 6. Germline V gene data show CDR1 as SGHAT and CDR2 as FQNNGV.

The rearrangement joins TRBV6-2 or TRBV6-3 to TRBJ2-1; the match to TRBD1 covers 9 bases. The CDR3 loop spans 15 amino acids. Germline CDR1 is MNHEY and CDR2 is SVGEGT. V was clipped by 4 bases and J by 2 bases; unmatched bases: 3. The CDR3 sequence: CASSLDRGAYNEQFF. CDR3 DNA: TGTGCCAGCAGTTTGGACAGGGGAGCCTACAATGAGCAGTTCTTC.

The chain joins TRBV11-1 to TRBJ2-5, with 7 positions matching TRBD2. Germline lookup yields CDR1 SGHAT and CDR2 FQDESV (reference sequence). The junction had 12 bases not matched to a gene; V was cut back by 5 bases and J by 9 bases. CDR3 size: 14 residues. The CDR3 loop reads CASSQTRARGAQYF. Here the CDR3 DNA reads TGTGCCAGCAGCCAAACAAGGGCCCGGGGGGCCCAGTACTTC.

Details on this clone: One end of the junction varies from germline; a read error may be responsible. Here the CDR3 DNA reads TGTGCCAGCAGCTTAGATCCCCAGCGGGAGACTCAGTACTTC. Encoded protein: CASSLDPQRETQYF. This rearrangement joins TRBV11-2 to TRBJ2-5; 8 positions agree with TRBD2. The CDR3 extends over 14 amino acids. Germline CDR1 reads SGHAT; CDR2 reads FQNNGV.

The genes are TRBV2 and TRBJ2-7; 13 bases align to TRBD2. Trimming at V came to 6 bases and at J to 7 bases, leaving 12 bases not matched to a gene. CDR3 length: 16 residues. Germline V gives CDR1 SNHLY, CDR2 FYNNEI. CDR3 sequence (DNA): TGTGCCAGCAGGGAAAGGTCGGGGACTAGCGGGATTGAGCAGTACTTC. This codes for CASRERSGTSGIEQYF.

CDR3 residues: CASSIVMEGIQHF. CDR3 sequence (DNA): TGTGCCAGTAGTATAGTAATGGAGGGAATCCAGCATTTT. The chain couples TRBV19 to TRBJ1-5; D ambiguous. The V end was cut by 1 base, the J end by 12 bases, with 13 bases between. CDR3 length: 13 amino acids. The V gene's germline CDR1 is LNHDA and CDR2 SQIVND (reference sequence).

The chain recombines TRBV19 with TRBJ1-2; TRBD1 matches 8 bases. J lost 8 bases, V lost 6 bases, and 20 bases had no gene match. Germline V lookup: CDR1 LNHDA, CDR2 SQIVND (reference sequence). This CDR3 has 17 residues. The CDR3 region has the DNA TGTGCCAGTAGCCCTGTTACTCCGGGACAGGCGGCTTACGGCTACACCTTC. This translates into CASSPVTPGQAAYGYTF.

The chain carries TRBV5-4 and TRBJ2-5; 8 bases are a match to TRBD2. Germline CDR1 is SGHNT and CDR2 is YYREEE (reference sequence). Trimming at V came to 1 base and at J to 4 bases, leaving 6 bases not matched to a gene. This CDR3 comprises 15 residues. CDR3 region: CASSLPGGRVETQYF. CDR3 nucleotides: TGTGCCAGCAGCTTGCCGGGGGGGAGAGTAGAGACCCAGTACTTC.

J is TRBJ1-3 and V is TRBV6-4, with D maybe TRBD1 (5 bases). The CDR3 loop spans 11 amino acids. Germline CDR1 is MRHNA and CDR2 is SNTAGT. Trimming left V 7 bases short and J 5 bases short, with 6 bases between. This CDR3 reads CASTDRNTIYF. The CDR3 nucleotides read TGTGCCAGCACGGACAGAAACACCATATATTTT.

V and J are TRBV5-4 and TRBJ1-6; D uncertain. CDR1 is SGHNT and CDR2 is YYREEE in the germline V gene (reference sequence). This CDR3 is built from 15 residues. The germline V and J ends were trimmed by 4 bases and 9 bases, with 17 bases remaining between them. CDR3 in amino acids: CASSQESRASSPLHF. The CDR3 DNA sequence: TGTGCCAGCAGCCAAGAATCGAGGGCGAGTTCACCCCTCCACTTT.

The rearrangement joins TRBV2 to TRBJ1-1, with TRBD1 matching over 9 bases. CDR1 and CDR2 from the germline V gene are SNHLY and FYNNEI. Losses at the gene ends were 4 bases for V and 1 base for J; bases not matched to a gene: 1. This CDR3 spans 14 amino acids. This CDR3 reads CASSGQGGNTEAFF. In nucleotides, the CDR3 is TGTGCCAGCAGTGGACAGGGGGGGAACACTGAAGCTTTCTTT. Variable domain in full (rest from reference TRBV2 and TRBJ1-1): EPEVTQTPSHQVTQMGQEVILRCVPISNHLYFYWYRQILGQKVEFLVSFYNNEISEKSEIFDDQFSVERPDGSNFTLKIRSTKLEDSAMYFCASSGQGGNTEAFFGQGTRLTVV.

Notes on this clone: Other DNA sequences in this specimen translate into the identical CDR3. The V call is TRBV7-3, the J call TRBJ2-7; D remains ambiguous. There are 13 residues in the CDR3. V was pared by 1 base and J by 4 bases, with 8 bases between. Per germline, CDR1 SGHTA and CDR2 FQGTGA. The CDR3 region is CASSLRANYEQYF. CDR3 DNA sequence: TGTGCCAGCAGCTTAAGGGCCAATTACGAGCAGTACTTC.

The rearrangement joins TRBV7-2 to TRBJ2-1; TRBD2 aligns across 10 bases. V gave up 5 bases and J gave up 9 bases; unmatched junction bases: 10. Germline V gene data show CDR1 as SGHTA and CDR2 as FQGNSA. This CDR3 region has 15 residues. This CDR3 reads CASSTTSGIHGEQFF. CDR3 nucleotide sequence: TGTGCCAGCAGCACCACTAGCGGGATACACGGTGAGCAGTTCTTC. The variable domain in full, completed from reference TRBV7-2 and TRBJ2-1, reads GAGVSQSPSNKVTEKGKDVELRCDPISGHTALYWYRQSLGQGLEFLIYFQGNSAPDKSGLPSDRFSAERTGGSVSTLTIQRTQQEDSAVYLCASSTTSGIHGEQFFGPGTRLTVL.